Listed here are 25 T cell receptor beta chains from one sample, sequenced in a study of CD8+CD57+ T cells in acquired aplastic anemia. Sequencing was done on patients that had shown CD8+CD57+ cell expansion by flow cytometry. Genomic DNA, the template, was used for profiling of the TCR beta VDJ and CDR3. MiXCR, applied by TCRdb to the reads, yields one record per CDR3 protein. The data show 260,000 or so distinct CDR3 sequences, roughly half seen once. The specimen was sorted CD4+, CD8+, or CD8+CD57+ T cells (not recorded which) from PBMCs. The receptor set was obtained from a human donor with aplastic anemia.

This clonotype has a single count. This chain joins TRBV14 and TRBJ2-7, with D unclear. V was clipped by 6 bases and J by 0 bases, with 3 bases between them. Germline CDR1 and CDR2: SGHDN and FVKESK. This CDR3 contains 11 residues. The CDR3 DNA reads as TGTGCCAGCAGACTCTCCTACGAGCAGTACGTC. This gives the protein CASRLSYEQYV.

This clonotype occurred many times. The chain joins TRBV15 to TRBJ2-7; D is possibly TRBD1 (6 bases). Trimming left V 0 bases short and J 3 bases short, with 18 bases between. Per germline, CDR1 LNHNV and CDR2 YYDKDF (reference sequence). The CDR3 length is 17 residues. The CDR3, as DNA: TGTGCCACCAGCAGAGACGACTCGGGACAAGGACTCTACGAGCAGTACTTC. Encoded protein: CATSRDDSGQGLYEQYF.

This clonotype was picked up many times. This chain links TRBV20-1 with TRBJ2-1; D uncertain. The CDR3 has 13 amino acids. Germline-derived CDR1 and CDR2 are DFQATT and SNEGSKA (reference sequence). The V end lost 8 bases, the J end lost 6 bases, and 17 bases lay between the germline ends. The CDR3 bases are TGCAGTCCCGTCGGAGAATGGAGCAATGAGCAGTTCTTC. Translated: CSPVGEWSNEQFF.

This clonotype was picked up many times. The chain joins TRBV4-1 to TRBJ1-3; no definite D call. V was trimmed by 1 base and J by 4 bases, leaving 17 bases between them. Per germline, CDR1 MGHRA and CDR2 YSYEKL. This CDR3 contains 17 residues. For the CDR3, the DNA is TGCGCCAGCAGCCAAGGACGTATTATGCCGTTCGGAAACACCATATATTTT. Amino acid sequence: CASSQGRIMPFGNTIYF.

At least ten counts were recorded for this clonotype. J is TRBJ2-5 and V is TRBV9, with 7 nucleotides matching TRBD2. Losses at the gene ends were 3 bases for V and 5 bases for J; bases not matched to a gene: 7. Germline CDR1 is SGDLS and CDR2 is YYNGEE. CDR3 length: 14 amino acids. Here the CDR3 reads CASSAWGGGETQYF. Written as DNA, the CDR3 is TGTGCCAGCAGCGCCTGGGGGGGAGGCGAGACCCAGTACTTC.

The V call is TRBV29-1, the J call TRBJ1-2; 8 bases align to TRBD1. Losses at the gene ends were 4 bases for V and 4 bases for J; bases not matched to a gene: 8. The CDR3 spans 14 residues. CDR1 is SQVTM, CDR2 ANQGSEA, per germline. The CDR3 nucleotides are TGCAGCGTTGGATCGGGACAGGAAACCTATGGCTACACCTTC. Its translation: CSVGSGQETYGYTF.

Ten or more counts support this clonotype. This chain uses TRBV6-1 with TRBJ2-1; D might be TRBD2 (5 bases). With 6 bases removed from V and 2 bases from J, the gap between germline ends came to 14 bases. CDR1 is MNHNS, CDR2 SASEGT, per germline. There are 15 residues in the CDR3. CDR3 bases: TGTGCCAGCAGGATAGCGTCCCCCCCCTACAATGAGCAGTTCTTC. This translates into CASRIASPPYNEQFF.

This clonotype was detected many times. Mismatch with germline at one junction end may stem from a read error. The J gene is TRBJ2-3, the V gene TRBV9, with no clear D. Germline loops: CDR1 SGDLS, CDR2 YYNGEE. The CDR3 has 9 amino acids. For the CDR3, the DNA is TGTGCCAGCAGCGTAGGAGAGGACTTT. As protein: CASSVGEDF. Drawing the rest from reference TRBV9 and TRBJ2-3, the complete variable domain is DSGVTQTPKHLITATGQRVTLRCSPRSGDLSVYWYQQSLDQGLQFLIQYYNGEERAKGNILERFSAQQFPDLHSELNLSSLELGDSALYFCASSVGEDFGPGTRLTVL.

The V gene is TRBV19, the J gene TRBJ2-7, with 10 positions matching TRBD1. The CDR3 spans 15 residues. The germline V gene has CDR1 LNHDA and CDR2 SQIVND (reference sequence). Losses at the gene ends were 6 bases for V and 2 bases for J; bases not matched to a gene: 7. The CDR3 spells CASSLGTGVAYEQYF. Written as DNA, the CDR3 is TGTGCCAGTAGCCTGGGGACAGGGGTGGCCTACGAGCAGTACTTC.

This clonotype was observed many times. The rearrangement uses TRBV5-6 and TRBJ1-2; 9 bases line up with TRBD1. Germline CDR1 reads SGHDT; CDR2 reads YYEEEE. The CDR3 spans 13 residues. Trimming at V came to 4 bases and at J to 6 bases, leaving 4 bases not matched to a gene. The CDR3 sequence is CASSHRTGDGYTF. For the CDR3, the DNA is TGTGCCAGCAGCCATAGGACAGGGGATGGCTACACCTTC.

The chain is built from TRBV7-3 and TRBJ2-1, with D unresolved. The CDR3 runs to 13 residues. V lost 2 bases and J lost 5, with 7 bases in between. Germline loops: CDR1 SGHTA, CDR2 FQGTGA. CDR3 sequence: CASSLAANNEQFF. Written as DNA, the CDR3 is TGTGCCAGCAGCTTAGCAGCAAACAATGAGCAGTTCTTC.

A note on this clonotype: Being one base from a much bigger clone, this may be a read error. The chain couples TRBV7-9 to TRBJ2-1; maybe TRBD2 (7 bases). Germline CDR1 is SEHNR and CDR2 is FQNEAQ (reference sequence). Trimming stripped 2 bases from V and 7 bases from J, with 15 bases between. The CDR3 is 15 amino acids. The CDR3 reads CASSLRGGDGNEQFF. CDR3 sequence (DNA): TGTGCCAGCAGCTTAAGGGGGGGCGATGGGAATGAGCAGTTCTTC.

A few counts support this clonotype. This chain connects TRBV6-4 to TRBJ1-2; 12 bases map to TRBD1. Looked up from germline, CDR1 is MRHNA and CDR2 is SNTAGT. Trimming cost V 7 bases and J 8 bases; bases outside gene matches: 11. The CDR3 length is 15 residues. The DNA of the CDR3 is TGTGCCAGCAAAAAAAGGGACAGGGGGCTCGTCGGCTACACCTTC. Amino acids: CASKKRDRGLVGYTF.

This clonotype came up many times. The V and J genes are TRBV4-3 and TRBJ1-1; D not resolved. CDR3 size: 15 residues. Germline CDR1 is LGHNA and CDR2 is YSLEER. V was clipped by 0 bases and J by 1 base, with 9 bases between them. CDR3 in amino acids: CASSQDSASNTEAFF. The CDR3 nucleotides read TGCGCCAGCAGCCAAGATTCGGCGTCGAACACTGAAGCTTTCTTT.

The table lists this clonotype with many counts. The V call is TRBV7-9, the J call TRBJ1-1, with D possibly being TRBD1 (5 bases). CDR3 length: 11 residues. The V gene lost 5 bases and the J gene lost 7 bases, with 8 bases spanning the gap. The germline V gene encodes CDR1 SEHNR and CDR2 FQNEAQ (reference sequence). The chain's CDR3 is CASSPGGEAFF. CDR3 DNA: TGTGCCAGCAGCCCTGGGGGTGAAGCTTTCTTT.

This clonotype was detected only a few times. V usage is TRBV24-1 and J usage is TRBJ2-5; D unresolved. This CDR3 contains 13 residues. Trimming cost V 7 bases and J 1 base, with 9 bases left between them. Germline CDR1 is KGHDR and CDR2 is SFDVKD. The CDR3 DNA reads as TGTGCCACCAGGCTTGGCCGCCAAGAGACCCAGTACTTC. Amino acids: CATRLGRQETQYF.

This clonotype occurred many times. This chain uses TRBV5-5 with TRBJ1-2; TRBD1 matches 12 bases. The CDR3 totals 14 residues. Germline trimming cut 3 bases from V and 8 bases from J; bases unmatched to any gene: 5. CDR1 is SGHKS, CDR2 YYEKEE, per germline (reference sequence). The CDR3 loop reads CASSWDRGRLGYTF. CDR3 DNA sequence: TGTGCCAGCAGCTGGGACAGGGGGCGATTAGGCTACACCTTC.

This clonotype was seen once. This chain joins TRBV19 and TRBJ2-7, with D tentatively TRBD1 (6 bases). From germline, CDR1 is LNHDA and CDR2 SQIVND (reference sequence). V lost 2 bases to trimming and J lost 5 bases, with 10 bases between them. The CDR3 contains 13 residues. The CDR3 loop is CASSINPGDEQYF. In nucleotides, the CDR3 is TGTGCCAGTAGTATAAATCCAGGGGACGAGCAGTACTTC.

The rearrangement uses TRBV7-6 and TRBJ1-6, with D maybe TRBD1 (6 bases). The germline V gene has CDR1 SGHVS and CDR2 FNYEAQ. CDR3 length: 16 amino acids. The V gene lost 5 bases and the J gene lost 1 base, with 12 bases spanning the gap. DNA for the CDR3: TGTGCCAGCAGCAACCGGGACATTTCCTATAATTCACCCCTCCACTTT. Translating it yields CASSNRDISYNSPLHF.

This clonotype was seen only a few times. The chain is built from TRBV7-9 and TRBJ2-3; possible D gene TRBD2, 6 bases. V was cut by 11 bases and J by 2 bases, with 20 bases left in between. Germline CDR1 and CDR2: SEHNR and FQNEAQ (reference sequence). The CDR3 consists of 15 residues. CDR3 sequence: CAWSIFAGPTDTQYF. DNA for the CDR3: TGTGCCTGGAGTATATTTGCGGGACCCACAGATACGCAGTATTTT.

The sample holds one count of this clonotype. The chain links TRBV25-1 to TRBJ1-1, with 7 bases lining up with TRBD1. CDR1 and CDR2 (germline): MGHDK, SYGVNS. The CDR3 extends over 15 amino acids. Trimming took 3 bases from V and 0 from J; bases not matched to a gene: 4. The CDR3 reads CASSDDRALNTEAFF. In DNA, the CDR3 is TGTGCCAGCAGTGATGACAGGGCCCTGAACACTGAAGCTTTCTTT.

The V call is TRBV30, the J call TRBJ1-2; 7 nucleotides line up with TRBD1. The CDR3 has 11 amino acids. CDR1 and CDR2 (germline): GTSNPN, SVGIG (reference sequence). Losses at the gene ends were 0 bases for V and 10 bases for J; bases not matched to a gene: 2. CDR3 loop: CAWSVGQLYTF. For the CDR3, the DNA is TGTGCCTGGAGTGTGGGACAGCTCTACACCTTC.

The sample holds many counts of this clonotype. This chain joins TRBV2 and TRBJ2-7, with D possibly TRBD1 on 5 matching bases. This CDR3 is 16 amino acids long. The germline V gene encodes CDR1 SNHLY and CDR2 FYNNEI. Trimming removed 4 bases at V and 6 bases at J, with 22 bases between. The CDR3 is CASSVTPSAGLGEQYF. The CDR3 nucleotides are TGTGCCAGCAGTGTCACCCCCTCGGCAGGGCTAGGCGAGCAGTACTTC.

This clonotype was seen many times. The chain has TRBV6-6 and TRBJ2-3; the D gene is possibly TRBD1 (6 bases). This CDR3 spans 14 amino acids. Germline assignment: CDR1 MNHNY and CDR2 SVGAGI (reference sequence). V was cut by 6 bases and J by 2 bases, with 12 bases left in between. The CDR3 region has the DNA TGTGCCAGCAGCCACACAGGGTCCACAGATACGCAGTATTTT. As protein: CASSHTGSTDTQYF.

The V call is TRBV12-5, the J call TRBJ1-2, with D uncertain. This CDR3 has 13 amino acids. Germline V lookup: CDR1 LGHNT, CDR2 FRNRAP. V was trimmed by 1 base and J by 1 base, leaving 4 bases between them. In DNA, the CDR3 is TGTGCTAGTGGTTTGGACAGTAACTATGGCTACACCTTC. It encodes CASGLDSNYGYTF. The full variable domain, its missing parts supplied by reference TRBV12-5 and TRBJ1-2, is DARVTQTPRHKVTEMGQEVTMRCQPILGHNTVFWYRQTMMQGLELLAYFRNRAPLDDSGMPKDRFSAEMPDATLATLKIQPSEPRDSAVYFCASGLDSNYGYTFGSGTRLTVV.